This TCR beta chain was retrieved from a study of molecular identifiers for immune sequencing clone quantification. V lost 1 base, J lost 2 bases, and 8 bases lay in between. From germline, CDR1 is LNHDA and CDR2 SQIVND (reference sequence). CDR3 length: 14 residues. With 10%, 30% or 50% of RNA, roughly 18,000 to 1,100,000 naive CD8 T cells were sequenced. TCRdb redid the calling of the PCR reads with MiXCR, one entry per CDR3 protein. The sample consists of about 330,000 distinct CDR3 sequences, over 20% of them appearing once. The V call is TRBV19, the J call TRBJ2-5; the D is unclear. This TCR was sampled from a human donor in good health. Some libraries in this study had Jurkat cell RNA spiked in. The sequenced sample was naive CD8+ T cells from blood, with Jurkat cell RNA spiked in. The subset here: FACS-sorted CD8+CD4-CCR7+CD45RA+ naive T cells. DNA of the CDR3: TGTGCCAGTAGTATAGGGTTCAAGCAAGAGACCCAGTACTTC. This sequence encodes CASSIGFKQETQYF. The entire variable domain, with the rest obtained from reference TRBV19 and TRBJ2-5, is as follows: DGGITQSPKYLFRKEGQNVTLSCEQNLNHDAMYWYRQDPGQGLRLIYYSQIVNDFQKGDIAEGYSVSREKKESFPLTVTSAQKNPTAFYLCASSIGFKQETQYFGPGTRLLVL.